A single sample gave rise to the 24 T cell receptor beta chains below, sequenced in a study of T cell clones after liver transplantation. Sequencing used immunoSEQ multiplex PCR; TCRdb keeps in-frame clones, though not all of them. The data show 20,000 to 30,000 clones, around two thirds seen once. The starting material was CD4+ T cells from blood, obtained before liver transplant. All receptors derive from a human donor who received a liver transplant.

V gene TRBV28 combines with J gene TRBJ1-6, with a tentative D call TRBD1 (5 bases). The CDR3 loop spans 15 amino acids. Germline CDR1 and CDR2: MDHEN and SYDVKM. Between the trimmed V and J ends, which lost 4 bases and 6 bases, there was a span of 13 bases. The CDR3 is CASSSGIGVNSPLHF. Written as DNA, the CDR3 is TGTGCCAGCAGTTCTGGGATAGGGGTTAATTCACCCCTCCACTTT.

V is TRBV28 and J is TRBJ2-2; D gene unclear. Trimming pared 1 base from V and 5 bases from J, leaving 2 bases between. Germline CDR1 MDHEN, CDR2 SYDVKM. The CDR3 covers 12 residues. The CDR3 region has the DNA TGTGCCAGCAGTTTATTGACCGGGGAGCTGTTTTTT. This sequence encodes CASSLLTGELFF.

This rearrangement joins TRBV5-6 to TRBJ1-4, with 11 bases that match TRBD1. CDR1 SGHDT and CDR2 YYEEEE come from the germline V gene. The CDR3 runs to 14 residues. Losses at the gene ends were 5 bases for V and 6 bases for J; bases not matched to a gene: 3. The chain's CDR3 is CASRRTGGDEKLFF. CDR3 nucleotides: TGTGCCAGCAGAAGGACAGGGGGCGATGAAAAACTGTTTTTT.

This clone showed up just once. The chain joins TRBV29-1 to TRBJ1-2; D is unclear. Trimming cost V 0 bases and J 8 bases, with 16 bases left between them. This CDR3 comprises 14 residues. Germline V gene data show CDR1 as SQVTM and CDR2 as ANQGSEA. In nucleotides, the CDR3 is TGCAGCGTTGAAGATTTCCAAGTGAGGGAAGGCTACACCTTC. It yields the protein CSVEDFQVREGYTF.

The chain combines TRBV7-9 with TRBJ2-2; a possible D gene is TRBD2 (6 bases). The germline V gene has CDR1 SEHNR and CDR2 FQNEAQ (reference sequence). The CDR3 runs to 16 residues. Trimming left V 1 base short and J 1 base short, with 10 bases between. CDR3: CASSLGHGGNTGELFF. CDR3 DNA: TGTGCCAGCAGCTTAGGGCACGGGGGGAACACCGGGGAGCTGTTTTTT.

The gene calls are TRBV7-2 and TRBJ1-6; maybe TRBD1 (5 bases). The CDR3 has 13 amino acids. Trimming cost V 1 base and J 13 bases, with 11 bases left between them. Looked up from germline, CDR1 is SGHTA and CDR2 is FQGNSA. This CDR3 reads CASSLGGEGPLHF. The CDR3 region has the DNA TGTGCCAGCAGCTTAGGGGGAGAGGGGCCCCTCCACTTT.

This clone was counted a few times. The junction departs from the called germline gene at one end, perhaps through a read error. The chain combines TRBV2 with TRBJ1-4, with 7 bases lining up with TRBD1. Germline-derived CDR1 and CDR2 are SNHLY and FYNNEI. This CDR3 has 14 amino acids. The CDR3 is CASSADLTPTGRWF. The CDR3 bases are TGTGCCAGCAGCGCGGATCTAACCCCGACAGGGAGGTGGTTT.

This rearrangement joins TRBV11-2 to TRBJ2-5; D gene uncertain. V lost 3 bases and J 3 bases, leaving 8 bases between the germline ends. In germline, CDR1 is SGHAT, CDR2 FQNNGV. The CDR3 has 13 residues. Here the CDR3 DNA reads TGTGCCAGCAGCTTCTCCGGAGAAGAGACCCAGTACTTC. Translation: CASSFSGEETQYF. Combining the CDR3 with reference TRBV11-2 and TRBJ2-5 gives the whole variable domain EAGVAQSPRYKIIEKRQSVAFWCNPISGHATLYWYQQILGQGPKLLIQFQNNGVVDDSQLPKDRFSAERLKGVDSTLKIQPAKLEDSAVYLCASSFSGEETQYFGPGTRLLVL.

The chain uses TRBV27 and TRBJ1-2; 10 nucleotides line up with TRBD1. Trimming cost V 6 bases and J 7 bases; bases outside gene matches: 14. CDR1 and CDR2 from the germline V gene are MNHEY and SMNVEV (reference sequence). The CDR3 is made up of 16 amino acids. Here the CDR3 reads CASSTGTGAIGGGYTF. The CDR3 bases are TGTGCCAGCAGCACCGGGACAGGGGCCATCGGGGGTGGCTACACCTTC.

The chain carries TRBV7-8 and TRBJ2-7; 9 bases are a match to TRBD2. The CDR3 consists of 15 residues. V dropped 5 bases and J dropped 6; count of bases not matched to a gene: 11. From germline, CDR1 is SGHVS and CDR2 FQNEAQ. The DNA of the CDR3 is TGTGCCAGCAGCATTAGCGGGAGCGGGAACCCCGAGCAGTACGTC. Amino acid sequence: CASSISGSGNPEQYV.

V and J are TRBV10-3 and TRBJ2-7; the D gene is possibly TRBD2 (5 bases). V lost 6 bases to trimming and J lost 0 bases, with 12 bases between them. CDR1 ENHRY and CDR2 SYGVKD come from the germline V gene. This CDR3 has 14 amino acids. CDR3 sequence: CAIRDWPPSYEQYF. Here the CDR3 DNA reads TGTGCCATCAGGGACTGGCCGCCCTCCTACGAGCAGTACTTC.

This clone occurred once. The genes are TRBV11-1 and TRBJ2-1; perhaps TRBD1 as D (6 bases). Germline V gene lookup returns CDR1 SGHAT and CDR2 FQDESV (reference sequence). The CDR3 loop spans 14 amino acids. V dropped 5 bases and J dropped 0 bases, with 8 bases sitting between them. The chain's CDR3 is CASSRQVSYNEQFF. CDR3 sequence (DNA): TGTGCCAGCAGCCGACAGGTCTCCTACAATGAGCAGTTCTTC.

This chain joins TRBV28 and TRBJ2-3; TRBD1 matches at 7 bases. The CDR3 extends over 15 amino acids. CDR1 and CDR2 (germline): MDHEN, SYDVKM. Losses at the gene ends were 2 bases for V and 6 bases for J; bases not matched to a gene: 8. The DNA for the CDR3 is TGTGCCAGCAGTTTAAGCCCAGGGGGTCGGGATACGCAGTATTTT. Translation: CASSLSPGGRDTQYF.

J is TRBJ2-1 and V is TRBV5-3, with 9 bases that match TRBD2. TRBV5-3 is an open reading frame, and its role is uncertain. V was pared by 7 bases and J by 4 bases, with 30 bases of the junction left unmatched. The CDR3 is 22 amino acids. For the CDR3, the DNA is TGTGCCAGACGCGCGGAAGGGGGCAGGTTTAGCGGGAGAAGGAGGGGATACAATGAGCAGTTCTTC. The encoded protein is CARRAEGGRFSGRRRGYNEQFF.

The chain carries TRBV18 and TRBJ2-2; D may be TRBD1 (6 bases). V was clipped by 3 bases and J by 1 base, with 12 bases between them. The germline V gene has CDR1 KGHSH and CDR2 LQKENI. The CDR3 extends over 16 amino acids. In nucleotides, the CDR3 is TGTGCCAGCTCACCTCAGGGCAGGGGGAACACCGGGGAGCTGTTTTTT. Translating it yields CASSPQGRGNTGELFF.

There are a few counts of this clone. CDR3 sequence reads: CASSLAGDQPQHF. The CDR3 coding sequence is TGTGCCAGCAGCTTAGCTGGTGATCAGCCCCAGCATTTT. This chain uses TRBV7-8 with TRBJ1-5; D unclear. The CDR3 covers 13 residues. Germline V gene lookup returns CDR1 SGHVS and CDR2 FQNEAQ. V shed 0 bases and J shed 5 bases, with 5 bases lying between them.

By share, this clone ranks as medium-sized (0.01 to 0.1%). The genes are TRBV11-3 and TRBJ1-4, with 7 bases lining up with TRBD1. Germline lookup yields CDR1 SGHNT and CDR2 YENEEA. V lost 5 bases to trimming and J lost 11 bases; unmatched junction nucleotides: 8. The CDR3 consists of 13 residues. CDR3 region: CASSRDRAGKLFF. CDR3 DNA: TGTGCCAGCAGCCGCGACAGGGCAGGGAAACTGTTTTTT. Variable domain in full (rest from reference TRBV11-3 and TRBJ1-4): EAGVVQSPRYKIIEKKQPVAFWCNPISGHNTLYWYLQNLGQGPELLIRYENEEAVDDSQLPKDRFSAERLKGVDSTLKIQPAELGDSAVYLCASSRDRAGKLFFGSGTQLSVL.

This clone has just a few counts. The chain links TRBV7-2 to TRBJ1-2; TRBD1 is a possible D gene (5 bases). V lost 4 bases to trimming and J lost 8 bases, with 17 bases between them. This CDR3 comprises 14 residues. Germline CDR1 is SGHTA and CDR2 is FQGNSA. Here the CDR3 reads CASSSYLREEGYTF. As DNA, the CDR3 is TGTGCCAGCAGCTCCTACCTCAGGGAAGAGGGCTACACCTTC.

This chain joins TRBV25-1 and TRBJ2-2; the D gene could be TRBD1 or TRBD2 (5 bases each). Germline loops: CDR1 MGHDK, CDR2 SYGVNS. The V end lost 3 bases, the J end lost 6 bases, and 20 bases lay between the germline ends. The CDR3 extends over 17 amino acids. This chain's CDR3 is CASSDPSGRGVPGELFF. Written as DNA, the CDR3 is TGTGCCAGCAGTGACCCCTCCGGTCGAGGGGTCCCCGGGGAGCTGTTTTTT.

This chain joins TRBV2 and TRBJ2-2; D gene ambiguous. Germline CDR1 SNHLY, CDR2 FYNNEI. Trimming removed 5 bases at V and 6 bases at J, with 13 bases between. CDR3 length equals 14 residues. In DNA, the CDR3 is TGTGCCAGCAGTAGGGTCGAAACGCCCGGGGAGCTGTTTTTT. Amino acids: CASSRVETPGELFF.

This sequence joins TRBV6-5 and TRBJ1-5; unclear D gene. CDR1 is MNHEY, CDR2 SVGAGI, per germline. V was clipped by 5 bases and J by 5 bases, with 7 bases between them. The CDR3 has 12 amino acids. The CDR3 DNA is TGTGCCAGCAGTCCCGGGGATCAGCCCCAGCATTTT. Translated: CASSPGDQPQHF.

The rearrangement links TRBV28 to TRBJ2-2; 8 bases map to TRBD2. CDR3 length: 14 residues. Germline assignment: CDR1 MDHEN and CDR2 SYDVKM. Trimming removed 7 bases from V and 4 bases from J; junction bases left unmatched: 5. The CDR3 DNA sequence: TGTGCCAGCAAAGCGGGGGAGAGCACCGGGGAGCTGTTTTTT. It yields the protein CASKAGESTGELFF.

J is TRBJ2-4 and V is TRBV19; D perhaps matches TRBD1 (6 bases). The CDR3 is made up of 21 amino acids. Germline V gene lookup returns CDR1 LNHDA and CDR2 SQIVND (reference sequence). Trimming shortened V by 1 base and J by 0 bases, and 25 bases separated the two germline ends. CDR3 loop: CASSIGLGGRDPTPAKNIQYF. Here the CDR3 DNA reads TGTGCCAGTAGTATAGGACTTGGGGGCAGGGATCCCACCCCAGCCAAAAACATTCAGTACTTC.

This sequence joins TRBV7-2 and TRBJ2-2; D might be TRBD2 (5 bases). This CDR3 region has 14 residues. From germline, CDR1 is SGHTA and CDR2 FQGNSA. Trimming removed 1 base at V and 7 bases at J, with 10 bases between. In DNA form, the CDR3 reads TGTGCCAGCAGCTTAGTGGAGGCGGGCGGGGAGCTGTTTTTT. Protein: CASSLVEAGGELFF.